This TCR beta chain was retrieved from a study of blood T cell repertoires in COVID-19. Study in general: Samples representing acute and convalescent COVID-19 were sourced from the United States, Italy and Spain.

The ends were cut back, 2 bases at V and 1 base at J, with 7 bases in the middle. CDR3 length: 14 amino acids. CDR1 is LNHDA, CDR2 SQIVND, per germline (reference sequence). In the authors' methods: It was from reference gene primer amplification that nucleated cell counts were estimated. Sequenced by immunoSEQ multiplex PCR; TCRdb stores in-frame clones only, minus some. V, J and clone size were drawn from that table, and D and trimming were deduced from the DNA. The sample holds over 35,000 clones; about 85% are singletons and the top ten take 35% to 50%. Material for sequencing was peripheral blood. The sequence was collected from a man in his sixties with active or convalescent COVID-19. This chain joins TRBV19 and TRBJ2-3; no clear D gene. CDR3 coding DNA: TGTGCCAGTAGTATACGGGTCGGCACAGATACGCAGTATTTT. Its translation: CASSIRVGTDTQYF.